The next 2 T cell receptor beta chains were all read from a single sample in a study of regulatory T cells in long-lasting Graves disease. CDR3 regions were amplified by Arm-PCR using iRepertoire HTBI primers to build TCR beta libraries. TCRdb redid the calling of the multiplex PCR reads with MiXCR, one entry per CDR3 protein. The repertoire holds about 470,000 distinct CDR3 sequences, with more than 13% as singletons. Time point noted: newly diagnosed GD, antithyroid drugs for less than 3 months. With RNA extracted from PBMCs as input, the TCR library was made. These records were also assigned to another study, of T cells in Graves' hyperthyroidism and ophthalmopathy.

Sequences were derived from peripheral blood mononuclear cells (PBMCs), sampled at new diagnosis, from a patient treated with antithyroid drugs. These receptors came from a woman between 25 and 40 years old with Graves disease.

In its sample, this clonotype was seen many times. The rearrangement links TRBV2 to TRBJ1-1, with D unclear. The V gene lost 3 bases and the J gene lost 0 bases, with 8 bases spanning the gap. CDR1 SNHLY and CDR2 FYNNEI come from the germline V gene. The CDR3 is 14 amino acids. The CDR3 nucleotides are TGTGCCAGCAGTGAGGTTAGGTTGAACACTGAAGCTTTCTTT. It encodes CASSEVRLNTEAFF.

This rearrangement joins TRBV6-2 or TRBV6-3 to TRBJ2-5; possibly TRBD2 for D (5 bases). The CDR3 loop spans 13 amino acids. V was clipped by 6 bases and J by 7 bases, with 15 bases between them. Germline V CDR1 and CDR2: MNHEY, SVGEGT. The CDR3 coding sequence is TGTGCCAGCAGGACGGAGGCGAGAAGGACCCAGTACTTC. This encodes CASRTEARRTQYF.